Here is one TCR beta chain with its context. The data derive from a study of blood T cell repertoires in COVID-19. Profiled with immunoSEQ multiplex PCR; TCRdb holds only in-frame clones, not every one. The sample comprises about 85,000 clones, approximately 88% of which are singletons, and about 5.3% rests with the top ten. The source material was peripheral blood. This receptor was obtained from a man in his 60s with acute or convalescent COVID-19.

The CDR3 is CASSFSSDTQYF. CDR3 nucleotides: TGTGCCAGCAGTTTCTCCTCAGATACGCAGTATTTT. The chain combines TRBV27 with TRBJ2-3, with D uncertain. V dropped 3 bases and J dropped 4 bases, with 5 bases sitting between them. The germline gives CDR1 MNHEY, CDR2 SMNVEV (reference sequence). The CDR3 contains 12 residues.